One T cell receptor beta chain is described in this entry. The specificity of this receptor is unknown. No qualities accompany the bases; no much larger clone lies one base away. These data come from a study of control samples from healthy donors and cancer patients (dated by TCRdb to 2018 to 2021). Library method: the immunoSEQ multiplex PCR assay. The table comes from immuneACCESS by way of TCRdb, which keeps in-frame sequences with V and J called. Part of the clones is missing from these tables; in studies checked, under half for an unresolved V gene and the rest for unknown reasons. This sample holds 100,000 to 150,000 clones; 70% to 90% were observed only once. About 3.2% of the sample is held by the ten biggest clonotypes. The CDR3 goes from the cysteine to the phenylalanine over 14 residues. Only the CDR3 region is kept as DNA, spanning 42 bases read in frame from base 1. The germline V gene (reference sequence) gives CDR1 as LNHDA and CDR2 as SQIVND. V is shortened by 3 bases, J by 0 bases, and the region joining them spans 9 bases.

The V and J genes are TRBV19 and TRBJ2-7, with TRBD1 perhaps the D gene, on 5 matching bases. The TCR sequence derives from a man aged 50 to 60 in good health. Sequenced: blood. At the DNA level, the sequence is TGTGCCAGTAGTATTGGTCAGGGCTCCTACGAGCAGTACTTC. This encodes CASSIGQGSYEQYF.